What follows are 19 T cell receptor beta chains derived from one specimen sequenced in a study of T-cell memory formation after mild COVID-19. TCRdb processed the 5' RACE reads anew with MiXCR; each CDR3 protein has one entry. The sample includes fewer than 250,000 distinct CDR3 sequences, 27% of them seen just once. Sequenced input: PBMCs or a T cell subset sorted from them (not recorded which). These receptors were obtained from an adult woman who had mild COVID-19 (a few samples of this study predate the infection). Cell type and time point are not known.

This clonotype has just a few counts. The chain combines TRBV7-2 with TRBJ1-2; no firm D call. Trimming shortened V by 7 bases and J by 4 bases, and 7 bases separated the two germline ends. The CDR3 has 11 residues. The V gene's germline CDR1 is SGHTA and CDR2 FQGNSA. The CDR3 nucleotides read TGTGCCAGCACCCTAGGCTATGGCTACACCTTC. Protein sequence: CASTLGYGYTF. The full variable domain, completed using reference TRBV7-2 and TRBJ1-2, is GAGVSQSPSNKVTEKGKDVELRCDPISGHTALYWYRQSLGQGLEFLIYFQGNSAPDKSGLPSDRFSAERTGGSVSTLTIQRTQQEDSAVYLCASTLGYGYTFGSGTRLTVV.

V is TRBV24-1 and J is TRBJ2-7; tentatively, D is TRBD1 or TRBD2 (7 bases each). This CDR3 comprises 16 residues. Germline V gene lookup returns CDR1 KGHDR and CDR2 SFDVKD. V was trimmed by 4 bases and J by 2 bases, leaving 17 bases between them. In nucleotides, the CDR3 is TGTGCCACCAGTGACCCTGGGGGGGACAGAGCCTACGAGCAGTACTTC. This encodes CATSDPGGDRAYEQYF.

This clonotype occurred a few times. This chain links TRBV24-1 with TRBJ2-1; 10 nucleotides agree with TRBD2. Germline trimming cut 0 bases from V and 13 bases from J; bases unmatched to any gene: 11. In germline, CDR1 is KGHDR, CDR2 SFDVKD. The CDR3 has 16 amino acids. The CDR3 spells CATSDLLKSGRDTQFF. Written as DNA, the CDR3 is TGTGCCACCAGTGATTTGTTGAAGAGCGGGAGGGATACTCAGTTCTTC.

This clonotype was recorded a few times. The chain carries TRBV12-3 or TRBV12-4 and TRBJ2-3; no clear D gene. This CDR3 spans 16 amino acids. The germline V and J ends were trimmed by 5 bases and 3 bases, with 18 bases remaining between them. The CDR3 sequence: CASSDQISSETDTQYF. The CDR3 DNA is TGTGCCAGCAGTGACCAGATCAGCAGCGAGACAGATACGCAGTATTTT.

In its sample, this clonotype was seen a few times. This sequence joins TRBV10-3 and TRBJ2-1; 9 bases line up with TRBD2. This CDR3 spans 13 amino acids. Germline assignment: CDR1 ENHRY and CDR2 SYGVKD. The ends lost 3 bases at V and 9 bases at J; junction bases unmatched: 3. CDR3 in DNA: TGTGCCATCAGTGACGGGACTAGCAGTGAGCAGTTCTTC. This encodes CAISDGTSSEQFF.

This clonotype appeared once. CDR3 loop: CASSSAGQGSEAFF. Written as DNA, the CDR3 is TGTGCCAGCAGCTCGGCCGGACAGGGGTCTGAAGCTTTCTTT. The rearrangement uses TRBV7-3 and TRBJ1-1; TRBD1 agrees at 9 bases. Germline values: CDR1 SGHTA, CDR2 FQGTGA. This CDR3 is 14 amino acids long. Trimming at V came to 4 bases and at J to 6 bases, leaving 6 bases not matched to a gene.

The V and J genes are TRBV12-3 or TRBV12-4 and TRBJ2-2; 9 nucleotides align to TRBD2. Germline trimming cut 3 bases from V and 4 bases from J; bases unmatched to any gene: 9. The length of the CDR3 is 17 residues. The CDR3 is CASSLTSGPLRTGELFF. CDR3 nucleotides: TGTGCCAGCAGTTTGACTAGCGGCCCTTTACGCACCGGGGAGCTGTTTTTT.

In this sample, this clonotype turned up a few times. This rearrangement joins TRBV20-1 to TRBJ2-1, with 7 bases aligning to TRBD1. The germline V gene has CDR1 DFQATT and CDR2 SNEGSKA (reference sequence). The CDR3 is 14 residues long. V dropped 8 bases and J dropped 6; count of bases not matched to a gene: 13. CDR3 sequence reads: CSTDRVSTLNEQFF. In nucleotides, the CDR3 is TGCAGTACCGACAGGGTGTCCACCCTCAATGAGCAGTTCTTC.

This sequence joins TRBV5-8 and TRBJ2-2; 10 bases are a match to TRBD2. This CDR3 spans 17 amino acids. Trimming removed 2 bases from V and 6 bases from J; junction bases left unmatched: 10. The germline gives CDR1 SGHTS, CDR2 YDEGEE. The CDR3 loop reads CASSFAILAGGAGELFF. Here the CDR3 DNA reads TGTGCCAGCAGCTTCGCCATTTTAGCGGGGGGCGCCGGGGAGCTGTTTTTT.

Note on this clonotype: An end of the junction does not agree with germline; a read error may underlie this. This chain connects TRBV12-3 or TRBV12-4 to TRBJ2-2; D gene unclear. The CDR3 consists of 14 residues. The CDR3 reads CASSPAGNPGELFF. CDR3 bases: TGTGCCAGCAGTCCAGCTGGGAACCCCGGGGAGCTGTTTTTT.

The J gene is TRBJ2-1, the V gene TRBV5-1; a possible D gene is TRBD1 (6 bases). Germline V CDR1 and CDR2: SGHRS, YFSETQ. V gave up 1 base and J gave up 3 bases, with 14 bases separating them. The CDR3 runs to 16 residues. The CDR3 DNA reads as TGCGCCAGCAGCTTGACCCCCAGGGGCGACTACAATGAGCAGTTCTTC. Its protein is CASSLTPRGDYNEQFF.

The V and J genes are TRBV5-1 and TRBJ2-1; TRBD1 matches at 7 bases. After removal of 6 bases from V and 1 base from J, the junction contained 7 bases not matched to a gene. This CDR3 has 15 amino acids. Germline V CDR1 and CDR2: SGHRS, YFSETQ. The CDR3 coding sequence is TGCGCCAGCATCCCGACAGGGTCGTCCTACAATGAGCAGTTCTTC. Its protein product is CASIPTGSSYNEQFF.

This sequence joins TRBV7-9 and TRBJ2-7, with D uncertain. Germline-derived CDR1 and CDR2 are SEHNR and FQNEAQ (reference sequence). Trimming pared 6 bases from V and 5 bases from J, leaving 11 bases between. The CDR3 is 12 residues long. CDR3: CASRPLSNEQYF. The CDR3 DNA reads TGTGCCAGCAGACCTCTATCCAACGAGCAGTACTTC.

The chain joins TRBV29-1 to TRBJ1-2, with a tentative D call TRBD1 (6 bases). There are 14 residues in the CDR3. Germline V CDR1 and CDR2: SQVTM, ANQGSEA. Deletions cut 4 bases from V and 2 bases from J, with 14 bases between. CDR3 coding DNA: TGCAGCGTTGCTCGGGACACATTGAACTATGGCTACACCTTC. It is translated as CSVARDTLNYGYTF.

Here the CDR3 reads CASSYRSGSEAFF. CDR3 nucleotides: TGTGCCAGTAGCTACAGATCAGGGTCTGAAGCTTTCTTT. The chain employs TRBV19 and TRBJ1-1, with a tentative D call TRBD1 (5 bases). The CDR3 is 13 residues long. Germline V lookup: CDR1 LNHDA, CDR2 SQIVND (reference sequence). The ends were cut back, 6 bases at V and 6 bases at J, with 14 bases in the middle. Supplemented by reference TRBV19 and TRBJ1-1, the full variable domain reads DGGITQSPKYLFRKEGQNVTLSCEQNLNHDAMYWYRQDPGQGLRLIYYSQIVNDFQKGDIAEGYSVSREKKESFPLTVTSAQKNPTAFYLCASSYRSGSEAFFGQGTRLTVV.

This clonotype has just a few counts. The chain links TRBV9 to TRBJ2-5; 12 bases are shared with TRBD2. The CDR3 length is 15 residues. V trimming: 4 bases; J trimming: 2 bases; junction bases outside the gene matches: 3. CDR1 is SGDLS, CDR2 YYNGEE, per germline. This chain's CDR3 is CASSLGTSGQETQYF. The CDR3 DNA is TGTGCCAGCAGCCTCGGGACTAGCGGGCAAGAGACCCAGTACTTC.

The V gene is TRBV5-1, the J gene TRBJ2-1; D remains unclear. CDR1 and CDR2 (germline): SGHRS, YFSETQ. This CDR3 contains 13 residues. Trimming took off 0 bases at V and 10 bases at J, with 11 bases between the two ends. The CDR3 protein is CASSLEVHREQFF. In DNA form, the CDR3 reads TGCGCCAGCAGCTTGGAGGTCCACCGGGAGCAGTTCTTC.

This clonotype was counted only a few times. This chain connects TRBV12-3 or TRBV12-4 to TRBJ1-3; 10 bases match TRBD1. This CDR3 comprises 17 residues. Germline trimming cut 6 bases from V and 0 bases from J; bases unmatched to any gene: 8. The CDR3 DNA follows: TGTGCCAGCAGGGGACAGGGGACTACGAGCTCTGGAAACACCATATATTTT. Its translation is CASRGQGTTSSGNTIYF.

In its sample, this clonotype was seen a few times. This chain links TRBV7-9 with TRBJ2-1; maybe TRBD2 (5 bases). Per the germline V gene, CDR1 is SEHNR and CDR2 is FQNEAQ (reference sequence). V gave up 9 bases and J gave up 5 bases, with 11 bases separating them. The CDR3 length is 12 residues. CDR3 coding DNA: TGTGCCAGGGGGAGTCTTAACAATGAGCAGTTCTTC. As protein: CARGSLNNEQFF. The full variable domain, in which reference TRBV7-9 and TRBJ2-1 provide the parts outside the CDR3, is DTGVSQNPRHKITKRGQNVTFRCDPISEHNRLYWYRQTLGQGPEFLTYFQNEAQLEKSRLLSDRFSAERPKGSFSTLEIQRTEQGDSAMYLCARGSLNNEQFFGPGTRLTVL.